One and the same sample provided the 28 T cell receptor beta chains below, sequenced in a study of T cells in Graves' hyperthyroidism and ophthalmopathy. Template material for amplifying TCR beta CDR3 regions consisted of RNA transcripts. The primer set for the first-round RT-PCR of the TCR CDR3 was HTBI. TCRdb reprocessed the multiplex PCR reads with MiXCR, giving one entry per CDR3 protein. The sample consists of roughly 400,000 distinct CDR3 sequences, over 12% of them appearing once. Sequencing was carried out using blood. These receptor sequences come from a man aged 50-60 years with Graves' ophthalmopathy.

The chain combines TRBV20-1 with TRBJ2-7, with unresolved D. The germline V gene has CDR1 DFQATT and CDR2 SNEGSKA (reference sequence). This CDR3 has 12 amino acids. The CDR3 here is CSSSSSSYEQYF. Here the CDR3 DNA reads TGCAGCAGTTCAAGCAGCTCCTACGAGCAGTACTTC.

This clonotype was picked up many times. J is TRBJ2-3 and V is TRBV20-1, with a possible D match to TRBD1 (5 bases). With 0 bases removed from V and 5 bases from J, the gap between germline ends came to 12 bases. Germline V CDR1 and CDR2: DFQATT, SNEGSKA (reference sequence). This CDR3 has 14 amino acids. The CDR3: CSARDRALRDTQYF. DNA of the CDR3: TGCAGTGCTAGAGACAGGGCCCTCCGAGATACGCAGTATTTT.

V gene TRBV19 combines with J gene TRBJ1-2; 8 positions match TRBD1. There are 16 residues in the CDR3. The ends lost 6 bases at V and 0 bases at J; junction bases unmatched: 9. Germline V gene lookup returns CDR1 LNHDA and CDR2 SQIVND (reference sequence). Written as DNA, the CDR3 is TGTGCCAGTAGGGCACAGGGGGAACAAACTAACTATGGCTACACCTTC. It is translated as CASRAQGEQTNYGYTF.

The chain recombines TRBV7-2 with TRBJ2-5, with TRBD2 identical over 11 bases. The CDR3 sequence is 15 residues long. The junction had 4 bases not matched to a gene; V was cut back by 5 bases and J by 2 bases. Germline loops: CDR1 SGHTA, CDR2 FQGNSA. The CDR3 sequence is CASSPGTSGQETQYF. The CDR3 DNA follows: TGTGCCAGCAGCCCCGGGACTAGCGGACAAGAGACCCAGTACTTC.

This clonotype has more than one count but fewer than ten. CDR3 protein: CSIGVHSNQPQHF. The CDR3 region has the DNA TGCAGCATTGGGGTCCATAGCAATCAGCCCCAGCATTTT. This chain uses TRBV20-1 with TRBJ1-5; no clear D gene. This CDR3 comprises 13 residues. Germline assignment: CDR1 DFQATT and CDR2 SNEGSKA (reference sequence).

This clonotype was picked up many times. The chain links TRBV7-9 to TRBJ2-7; D is possibly TRBD1 or TRBD2 (5 bases each). The germline V gene has CDR1 SEHNR and CDR2 FQNEAQ (reference sequence). The CDR3 spans 14 residues. The ends were cut back, 5 bases at V and 5 bases at J, with 16 bases in the middle. The CDR3 region has the DNA TGTGCCAGCAGCCCAACAGGCACGCGGGACGAGCAGTACTTC. This sequence encodes CASSPTGTRDEQYF.

This clonotype was detected ten times or more. The CDR3 nucleotides are TGTGCCAGCAGCTCGCCCGCCAGGATAGGTACGCAGTATTTT. It encodes CASSSPARIGTQYF. J is TRBJ2-3 and V is TRBV5-6; D remains unclear. This CDR3 comprises 14 residues. CDR1 is SGHDT and CDR2 is YYEEEE in the germline V gene. V gave up 3 bases and J gave up 8 bases, with 16 bases separating them. The full variable domain, with the rest looked up from reference TRBV5-6 and TRBJ2-3, is DAGVTQSPTHLIKTRGQQVTLRCSPKSGHDTVSWYQQALGQGPQFIFQYYEEEERQRGNFPDRFSGHQFPNYSSELNVNALLLGDSALYLCASSSPARIGTQYFGPGTRLTVL.

The chain recombines TRBV3-1 with TRBJ2-7, with D perhaps matching TRBD1 or TRBD2 (7 bases each). In germline, CDR1 is LGHDT, CDR2 YNNKEL (reference sequence). CDR3 length equals 15 residues. Deletions cut 3 bases from V and 3 bases from J, with 15 bases between. The CDR3 DNA reads as TGTGCCAGCAGCCAGGGCGGGGGACAGTACTACGAGCAGTACTTC. Protein sequence: CASSQGGGQYYEQYF.

The gene calls are TRBV10-3 and TRBJ2-1; 9 bases agree with TRBD2. V shed 8 bases and J 7 bases; nucleotides not matched to a gene: 9. The CDR3 runs 14 residues. CDR1 and CDR2 (germline): ENHRY, SYGVKD. CDR3 DNA sequence: TGTGCCATCGCTGGTAGCGGGAGCGGGAATGAGCAGTTCTTC. This encodes CAIAGSGSGNEQFF.

This clonotype was picked up many times. The V gene is TRBV7-9, the J gene TRBJ2-7, with TRBD1 identical over 7 bases. The CDR3 has 13 amino acids. V trimming: 5 bases; J trimming: 5 bases; junction bases outside the gene matches: 6. In germline, CDR1 is SEHNR, CDR2 FQNEAQ (reference sequence). CDR3 in DNA: TGTGCCAGCAGCCCAAAGGGGGCCAACGAGCAGTACTTC. It codes for CASSPKGANEQYF.

This clonotype has only a few counts. The chain links TRBV20-1 to TRBJ2-2; 7 bases match TRBD2. The length of the CDR3 is 16 residues. Germline CDR1 DFQATT, CDR2 SNEGSKA (reference sequence). V shed 3 bases, J shed 5 bases, and the junction held 12 bases outside the gene matches. CDR3 sequence: CSASTGMLGGTGELFF. In DNA, the CDR3 is TGCAGTGCTAGTACAGGAATGCTCGGGGGGACCGGGGAGCTGTTTTTT.

This clonotype has just a few counts. The junction and the germline gene differ at one end; a read error may be behind it. The V and J genes are TRBV4-1 and TRBJ1-1, with a possible D match to TRBD1 (6 bases). Germline V gives CDR1 MGHRA, CDR2 YSYEKL. The CDR3 spans 14 residues. The CDR3 region has the DNA TGCGCCAGCACCCAAACTACCAGGGGAGGAGAAGCTTTCTTT. Translation gives CASTQTTRGGEAFF.

This clonotype appeared a few times. The chain recombines TRBV5-4 with TRBJ1-1; 11 bases match TRBD1. Germline lookup yields CDR1 SGHNT and CDR2 YYREEE (reference sequence). Trimming removed 4 bases from V and 0 bases from J; junction bases left unmatched: 5. The CDR3 spans 16 residues. The CDR3 DNA reads as TGTGCCAGCAGCCCGGACAGGGGGCAAATGAACACTGAAGCTTTCTTT. Translating it yields CASSPDRGQMNTEAFF.

This clonotype has a count of ten or more. The gene calls are TRBV20-1 and TRBJ2-3; 10 nucleotides line up with TRBD2. The germline gives CDR1 DFQATT, CDR2 SNEGSKA (reference sequence). With 7 bases clipped from V and 3 bases from J, the junction kept 4 bases outside the gene matches. This CDR3 has 13 residues. Here the CDR3 DNA reads TGCAGTGTCGCTAGCGGGAGTACAGATACGCAGTATTTT. Its protein is CSVASGSTDTQYF.

This clonotype was counted ten times or more. V and J are TRBV5-1 and TRBJ2-7; D is ambiguous. The CDR3 covers 15 residues. CDR1 is SGHRS, CDR2 YFSETQ, per germline. V lost 1 base and J lost 4, with 15 bases in between. CDR3 in amino acids: CASSLTLDRVYEQYF. The DNA for the CDR3 is TGCGCCAGCAGCTTGACTCTGGACCGCGTATACGAGCAGTACTTC. Filled out from reference TRBV5-1 and TRBJ2-7, the complete variable domain reads KAGVTQTPRYLIKTRGQQVTLSCSPISGHRSVSWYQQTPGQGLQFLFEYFSETQRNKGNFPGRFSGRQFSNSRSEMNVSTLELGDSALYLCASSLTLDRVYEQYFGPGTRLTVT.

This clonotype was observed at least ten times. The rearrangement joins TRBV20-1 to TRBJ2-4; a possible D gene is TRBD2 (7 bases). V shed 5 bases and J shed 8 bases, with 13 bases lying between them. The CDR3 spans 12 residues. Germline values: CDR1 DFQATT, CDR2 SNEGSKA (reference sequence). The CDR3 sequence is CSAWGGSDIQYF. The CDR3, as DNA: TGCAGTGCTTGGGGGGGCTCGGACATTCAGTACTTC.

This clonotype was counted between two and nine times. Since a much larger clone is just one base distant, this may be a read error. The genes are TRBV6-1 and TRBJ2-3; TRBD1 matches at 8 bases. J lost 4 bases, V lost 8 bases, and 11 bases had no gene match. Per germline, CDR1 MNHNS and CDR2 SASEGT. The CDR3 has 15 residues. CDR3 residues: CASHRETGASDTQYF. In nucleotides, the CDR3 is TGTGCCAGCCACCGCGAGACAGGGGCGTCAGATACGCAGTATTTT.

The rearrangement joins TRBV30 to TRBJ1-2; D is uncertain. Per the germline V gene, CDR1 is GTSNPN and CDR2 is SVGIG (reference sequence). This CDR3 comprises 14 residues. The V gene lost 4 bases and the J gene lost 0 bases, with 12 bases spanning the gap. The CDR3 DNA is TGTGCCTGGAACTCCTTTGAGACTAACTATGGCTACACCTTC. As protein: CAWNSFETNYGYTF.

This clonotype showed up many times. The rearrangement joins TRBV10-2 to TRBJ2-1, with 8 nucleotides matching TRBD2. V was clipped by 6 bases and J by 8 bases; unmatched bases: 18. The CDR3 is 17 amino acids. Germline values: CDR1 WSHSY, CDR2 SAAADI. The DNA for the CDR3 is TGCGCCAGCAGATCTGTACCGGGACTAGGACGCTTCGATGAGCAGTTCTTC. Residues: CASRSVPGLGRFDEQFF.

This clonotype was seen ten or more times. The chain recombines TRBV5-1 with TRBJ2-1; possible D gene TRBD2, 5 bases. The V end was cut by 0 bases, the J end by 0 bases, with 10 bases between. From germline, CDR1 is SGHRS and CDR2 YFSETQ. The CDR3 has 16 amino acids. The CDR3 protein is CASSLEAGSSYNEQFF. CDR3 nucleotides: TGCGCCAGCAGCTTGGAGGCGGGTAGCTCCTACAATGAGCAGTTCTTC.

This clonotype was counted only a few times. The V and J genes are TRBV30 and TRBJ1-4; no definite D call. Germline-derived CDR1 and CDR2 are GTSNPN and SVGIG (reference sequence). Deletions cut 2 bases from V and 6 bases from J, with 16 bases between. The CDR3 contains 15 residues. The DNA for the CDR3 is TGTGCCTGGAGTTCGTTTGGGTTTAGCGATGAAAAACTGTTTTTT. Amino acid sequence: CAWSSFGFSDEKLFF.

This clonotype appeared a few times. The chain joins TRBV7-9 to TRBJ2-2; the D is unclear. Germline V gives CDR1 SEHNR, CDR2 FQNEAQ (reference sequence). The CDR3 contains 17 residues. Trimming removed 1 base at V and 5 bases at J, with 17 bases between. The CDR3 region has the DNA TGTGCCAGCAGCTTAGTAGGCGGATTGATCGGAACCGGGGAGCTGTTTTTT. The encoded protein is CASSLVGGLIGTGELFF.

The chain combines TRBV3-1 with TRBJ2-6; 8 bases fit TRBD2. The CDR3 is 19 amino acids. Losses at the gene ends were 0 bases for V and 0 bases for J; bases not matched to a gene: 7. CDR1 and CDR2 from the germline V gene are LGHDT and YNNKEL (reference sequence). The chain's CDR3 is CASSQDSGGPLSGANVLTF. The CDR3 DNA reads TGTGCCAGCAGCCAAGATTCGGGAGGGCCCCTCTCTGGGGCCAACGTCCTGACTTTC.

This clonotype occurred a few times. This sequence joins TRBV6-4 and TRBJ2-1, with 11 bases matching TRBD2. V shed 4 bases, J shed 5 bases, and the junction held 7 bases outside the gene matches. The CDR3 has 16 amino acids. The germline V gene has CDR1 MRHNA and CDR2 SNTAGT. Written as DNA, the CDR3 is TGTGCCAGCAGTGGGGCTAGCGGGAGGCACGACAATGAGCAGTTCTTC. Amino acids: CASSGASGRHDNEQFF.

V and J are TRBV19 and TRBJ2-1, with a weak D call TRBD2 (5 bases). There are 16 residues in the CDR3. Trimming removed 3 bases from V and 2 bases from J, with 14 bases in between. Germline V gene lookup returns CDR1 LNHDA and CDR2 SQIVND (reference sequence). CDR3: CASSIRSSGPYNEQFF. CDR3 nucleotide sequence: TGTGCCAGTAGTATTAGGTCCAGCGGTCCCTACAATGAGCAGTTCTTC.

This clonotype was found a few times. This rearrangement joins TRBV9 to TRBJ2-1, with 10 bases that match TRBD2. CDR3 length equals 19 residues. Germline CDR1 is SGDLS and CDR2 is YYNGEE. The V and J ends lost 3 bases and 4 bases, in that order; junction bases with no gene match: 16. In nucleotides, the CDR3 is TGTGCCAGCAGCGCCCTAACTAAGCGGGAGGGCCCATATTACAATGAGCAGTTCTTC. This translates into CASSALTKREGPYYNEQFF.

This chain connects TRBV10-3 to TRBJ1-1, with D uncertain. Germline assignment: CDR1 ENHRY and CDR2 SYGVKD. The V and J ends lost 2 bases and 0 bases respectively, with 7 bases between them. The CDR3 loop spans 14 amino acids. Here the CDR3 DNA reads TGTGCCATCAGTGAGAGCAAAATGAACACTGAAGCTTTCTTT. Its protein product is CAISESKMNTEAFF.

This clonotype was seen repeatedly, ten times or more. The chain has TRBV28 and TRBJ2-7; D is unclear. Looked up from germline, CDR1 is MDHEN and CDR2 is SYDVKM. V was cut by 7 bases and J by 4 bases, with 8 bases left in between. The CDR3 length is 11 residues. The CDR3 nucleotides are TGTGCCAGCACTCATAAGTACGAGCAGTACTTC. Protein product: CASTHKYEQYF.